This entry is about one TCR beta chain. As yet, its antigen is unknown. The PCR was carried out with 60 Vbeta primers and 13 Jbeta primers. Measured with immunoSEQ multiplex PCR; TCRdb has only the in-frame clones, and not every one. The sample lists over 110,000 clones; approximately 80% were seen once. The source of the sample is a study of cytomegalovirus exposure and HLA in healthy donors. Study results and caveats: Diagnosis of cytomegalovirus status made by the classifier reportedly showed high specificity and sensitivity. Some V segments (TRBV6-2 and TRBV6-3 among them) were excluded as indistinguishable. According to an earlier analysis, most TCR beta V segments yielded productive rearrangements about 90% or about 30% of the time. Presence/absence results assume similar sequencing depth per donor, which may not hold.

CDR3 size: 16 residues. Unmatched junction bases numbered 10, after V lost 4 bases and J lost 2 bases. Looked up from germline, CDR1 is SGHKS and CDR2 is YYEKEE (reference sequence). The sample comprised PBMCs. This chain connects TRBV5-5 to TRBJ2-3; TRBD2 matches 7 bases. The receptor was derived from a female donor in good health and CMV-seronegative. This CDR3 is CASSPPGRGPTDTQYF. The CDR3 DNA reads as TGTGCCAGCAGCCCCCCAGGGAGGGGCCCCACAGATACGCAGTATTTT.